These 26 T cell receptor beta chains came from one sample sequenced in a study of human T cells and chemical hapten exposure. Time point in this sample: healthy volunteer bleed at 2 weeks. Sequencing started from total RNA isolated from unfractionated whole blood. TCRdb itself ran the RACE reads through MiXCR, one entry per CDR3 protein. Here the sample spans 25,000 to 35,000 distinct CDR3 sequences, approximately 7.4% being singletons. The sample taken for sequencing was whole blood. These receptors were collected from a human donor in good health. Some clones in this sample may be carry-over from other donors' samples.

This clonotype was seen at least ten times. This chain links TRBV10-3 with TRBJ2-1, with a possible D match to TRBD2 (5 bases). V was cut by 10 bases and J by 3 bases, with 19 bases left in between. The CDR3 loop spans 15 amino acids. Germline V gene sequence: CDR1 ENHRY, CDR2 SYGVKD. The CDR3 sequence: CATAGDSAYYNEQFF. The CDR3 DNA reads TGTGCCACCGCCGGTGATAGCGCGTACTACAATGAGCAGTTCTTC.

This clonotype occurred a few times. The chain uses TRBV6-5 and TRBJ1-6, with 10 bases matching TRBD1. The germline CDR1 and CDR2 sequences are MNHEY and SVGAGI. V lost 5 bases, J lost 6 bases, and 1 base stayed unmatched. The CDR3 covers 14 residues. CDR3 amino acids: CASSGDRGNSPLHF. DNA of the CDR3: TGTGCCAGCAGTGGGGACAGGGGTAATTCACCCCTCCACTTT.

This clonotype was recorded many times. CDR3 DNA sequence: TGTGCCAGCAGCCCCTGGGGACAGGGCGATGAAAAACTGTTTTTT. Translation gives CASSPWGQGDEKLFF. The chain uses TRBV9 and TRBJ1-4; TRBD1 agrees at 9 bases. Germline V CDR1 and CDR2: SGDLS, YYNGEE. The CDR3 contains 15 residues. With V trimmed by 4 bases and J by 6 bases, 7 bases remained unmatched.

This clonotype was detected ten times or more. The chain is built from TRBV9 and TRBJ1-3; TRBD1 might be the D (6 bases). Germline CDR1 SGDLS, CDR2 YYNGEE. With 4 bases removed from V and 0 bases from J, the gap between germline ends came to 11 bases. The CDR3 has 15 residues. The CDR3, as DNA: TGTGCCAGCAGCACAGGACAGATCTCTGGAAACACCATATATTTT. This codes for CASSTGQISGNTIYF.

V is TRBV15 and J is TRBJ1-1; tentative D call: TRBD1 (5 bases). The V and J ends lost 0 bases and 2 bases respectively, with 10 bases between them. Germline assignment: CDR1 LNHNV and CDR2 YYDKDF (reference sequence). This CDR3 contains 15 residues. CDR3 DNA sequence: TGTGCCACCAGCAGAGATAAAGGACAAAACACTGAAGCTTTCTTT. Its protein product is CATSRDKGQNTEAFF.

The chain recombines TRBV5-1 with TRBJ2-5; TRBD2 agrees at 7 bases. Germline lookup yields CDR1 SGHRS and CDR2 YFSETQ. Trimming removed 3 bases from V and 0 bases from J; junction bases left unmatched: 5. The CDR3 consists of 15 residues. The CDR3 DNA reads TGCGCCAGCAGCTCCGGACTAGTAGACCAAGAGACCCAGTACTTC. It codes for CASSSGLVDQETQYF.

J is TRBJ2-7 and V is TRBV28; 8 positions agree with TRBD1. Germline values: CDR1 MDHEN, CDR2 SYDVKM. J was trimmed by 4 bases and V by 2 bases; bases with no gene match: 7. This CDR3 has 15 amino acids. CDR3 in DNA: TGTGCCAGCAGTTTAGCCGGGGACAGGCTTTACGAGCAGTACTTC. Protein: CASSLAGDRLYEQYF.

The J gene is TRBJ2-5, the V gene TRBV5-4; TRBD2 agrees at 12 bases. Unmatched junction bases numbered 5, after V lost 4 bases and J lost 4 bases. The CDR3 is made up of 15 amino acids. Per the germline V gene, CDR1 is SGHNT and CDR2 is YYREEE (reference sequence). CDR3 loop: CASSPSGRAGETQYF. The CDR3 bases are TGTGCCAGCAGCCCTAGCGGGAGGGCTGGAGAGACCCAGTACTTC. Drawing the rest from reference TRBV5-4 and TRBJ2-5, the complete variable domain is ETGVTQSPTHLIKTRGQQVTLRCSSQSGHNTVSWYQQALGQGPQFIFQYYREEENGRGNFPPRFSGLQFPNYSSELNVNALELDDSALYLCASSPSGRAGETQYFGPGTRLLVL.

This clonotype was found many times. The V and J genes are TRBV10-3 and TRBJ1-3; 8 bases agree with TRBD1. Germline V gene data show CDR1 as ENHRY and CDR2 as SYGVKD. V was pared by 0 bases and J by 7 bases, with 2 bases of the junction left unmatched. The CDR3 sequence is 14 residues long. The CDR3 coding sequence is TGTGCCATCAGTGAGTCCCAGGGGGCGAACACCATATATTTT. As protein: CAISESQGANTIYF.

This clonotype was observed a handful of times. The V gene is TRBV7-9, the J gene TRBJ2-2, with 8 bases matching TRBD2. Looked up from germline, CDR1 is SEHNR and CDR2 is FQNEAQ (reference sequence). The CDR3 is 18 residues long. Unmatched junction bases numbered 9, after V lost 0 bases and J lost 3 bases. CDR3 region: CASSLALQRERDTGELFF. The DNA for the CDR3 is TGTGCCAGCAGCTTAGCGCTTCAGCGGGAGAGGGACACCGGGGAGCTGTTTTTT.

This clonotype was observed many times. J is TRBJ1-4 and V is TRBV28; D remains unclear. V was shortened by 2 bases and J by 8 bases, with 12 bases between the two germline ends. The CDR3 loop spans 14 amino acids. Per germline, CDR1 MDHEN and CDR2 SYDVKM. DNA of the CDR3: TGTGCCAGCAGTTTAGTATTAAGGAGCGAAAAACTGTTTTTT. This gives the protein CASSLVLRSEKLFF.

This clonotype was recorded at least ten times. The chain has TRBV6-1 and TRBJ1-6; no reliable D call. The germline V and J ends were trimmed by 1 base and 7 bases, with 11 bases remaining between them. Germline V gene sequence: CDR1 MNHNS, CDR2 SASEGT. This CDR3 contains 15 residues. This CDR3 reads CASSEDAGKNSPLHF. The CDR3, as DNA: TGTGCCAGCAGTGAAGACGCAGGAAAAAATTCACCCCTCCACTTT.

This clonotype was recorded many times. The V gene is TRBV20-1, the J gene TRBJ2-3, with D maybe TRBD1 (6 bases). CDR1 DFQATT and CDR2 SNEGSKA come from the germline V gene (reference sequence). Trimming shortened V by 5 bases and J by 6 bases, and 30 bases separated the two germline ends. The CDR3 has 18 amino acids. The CDR3 reads CSARSLVQGPVTRDTQYF. CDR3 in DNA: TGCAGTGCTCGGAGCCTCGTCCAGGGGCCGGTGACAAGGGATACGCAGTATTTT.

This clonotype was seen many times. This rearrangement joins TRBV20-1 to TRBJ2-3; D uncertain. Germline V gene lookup returns CDR1 DFQATT and CDR2 SNEGSKA (reference sequence). Trimming removed 0 bases from V and 0 bases from J, with 7 bases in between. CDR3 length: 14 residues. The CDR3 loop reads CSARDIRSTDTQYF. DNA for the CDR3: TGCAGTGCTAGAGATATCAGAAGCACAGATACGCAGTATTTT.

About this clonotype: Given a much more abundant clone one base away, this may be a read error. This chain joins TRBV6-6 and TRBJ2-1, with D unclear. V was shortened by 11 bases and J by 7 bases, with 15 bases between the two germline ends. This CDR3 has 12 residues. Germline loops: CDR1 MNHNY, CDR2 SVGAGI (reference sequence). The CDR3 DNA sequence: TGTGCCGCGACGGATTCTCGTAATGAGCAGTTCTTC. This sequence encodes CAATDSRNEQFF.

This clonotype was detected only a few times. The V gene is TRBV12-3 or TRBV12-4, the J gene TRBJ2-2; D assignment may be TRBD1 or TRBD2 (5 bases each). Between the trimmed V and J ends, which lost 3 bases and 7 bases, there was a span of 12 bases. This CDR3 region has 14 residues. CDR3 sequence (DNA): TGTGCCAGCAGTTTCTGGGGGATAGGCGGGGAGCTGTTTTTT. Protein sequence: CASSFWGIGGELFF.

The sample holds a few counts of this clonotype. The rearrangement joins TRBV20-1 to TRBJ1-1; 7 bases map to TRBD1. The junction had 3 bases not matched to a gene; V was cut back by 5 bases and J by 6 bases. Germline V gene lookup returns CDR1 DFQATT and CDR2 SNEGSKA (reference sequence). CDR3 length: 11 amino acids. In DNA, the CDR3 is TGCAGTGCTTCCGGACAGGCTGAAGCTTTCTTT. It specifies CSASGQAEAFF.

There are a few counts of this clonotype. The gene calls are TRBV19 and TRBJ2-3; 12 nucleotides agree with TRBD2. The V segment lost 7 bases and the J segment 4 bases; nucleotides outside the gene matches: 6. Germline V gene sequence: CDR1 LNHDA, CDR2 SQIVND (reference sequence). This CDR3 region has 15 residues. The CDR3 loop is CASKTSGSGPDTQYF. The CDR3, as DNA: TGTGCCAGTAAGACTAGCGGGAGTGGCCCAGATACGCAGTATTTT.

This clonotype came up many times. The rearrangement joins TRBV12-3 or TRBV12-4 to TRBJ2-7; D is possibly TRBD2 (6 bases). This CDR3 spans 13 amino acids. Between the trimmed V and J ends, which lost 6 bases and 1 base, there was a span of 10 bases. The CDR3 loop is CASSHGGSYEQYF. CDR3 sequence (DNA): TGTGCCAGCAGCCATGGGGGGTCCTACGAGCAGTACTTC.

This clonotype was found many times. V and J are TRBV29-1 and TRBJ2-1; a possible D gene is TRBD2 (6 bases). CDR3 length: 19 amino acids. Germline assignment: CDR1 SQVTM and CDR2 ANQGSEA. The V gene lost 7 bases and the J gene lost 5 bases, with 33 bases spanning the gap. CDR3 nucleotide sequence: TGCAGCGGAGGTCCGCGGGGTAGTCGTACCCCGGGCCCCAACAATGAGCAGTTCTTC. Amino acids: CSGGPRGSRTPGPNNEQFF.

CDR3 sequence (DNA): TGTGCCAGCAGGCGCCCAAATGAAAAACTGTTTTTT. Residues: CASRRPNEKLFF. V is TRBV2 and J is TRBJ1-4; D is uncertain. This CDR3 region has 12 residues. Trimming removed 6 bases at V and 5 bases at J, with 7 bases between. The germline V gene has CDR1 SNHLY and CDR2 FYNNEI.

This clonotype showed up just a few times. The gene calls are TRBV5-1 and TRBJ2-3; 9 nucleotides line up with TRBD2. V lost 5 bases, J lost 2 bases, and 6 bases stayed unmatched. The CDR3 has 15 amino acids. Germline loops: CDR1 SGHRS, CDR2 YFSETQ. The CDR3 loop reads CASRRLAGLTDTQYF. DNA for the CDR3: TGCGCCAGCAGGCGCCTAGCGGGACTCACAGATACGCAGTATTTT.

CDR3 sequence: CAWSHVGGDQPQHF. CDR3 DNA sequence: TGTGCCTGGAGTCATGTGGGGGGGGATCAGCCCCAGCATTTT. The V gene is TRBV30, the J gene TRBJ1-5, with D maybe TRBD1 (5 bases). The CDR3 is 14 amino acids. The V end lost 2 bases, the J end lost 5 bases, and 13 bases lay between the germline ends. Looked up from germline, CDR1 is GTSNPN and CDR2 is SVGIG (reference sequence).

This chain joins TRBV6-1 and TRBJ1-3; D is uncertain. Trimming removed 2 bases from V and 4 bases from J, with 12 bases in between. The CDR3 extends over 15 amino acids. Germline CDR1 and CDR2: MNHNS and SASEGT. This chain's CDR3 is CASSEIQISGNTIYF. CDR3 DNA: TGTGCCAGCAGTGAAATACAGATCTCCGGAAACACCATATATTTT.

This clonotype was counted many times. The chain recombines TRBV20-1 with TRBJ2-3; 13 positions match TRBD2. CDR3 size: 14 residues. The V gene's germline CDR1 is DFQATT and CDR2 SNEGSKA (reference sequence). V shed 5 bases, J shed 6 bases, and the junction held 5 bases outside the gene matches. The CDR3: CSAQTSGGQDTQYF. CDR3 sequence (DNA): TGCAGTGCTCAGACTAGCGGGGGGCAGGATACGCAGTATTTT.

Ten or more counts support this clonotype. V usage is TRBV29-1 and J usage is TRBJ1-1; 8 bases agree with TRBD1. V lost 6 bases and J lost 1; bases outside the gene matches: 16. Germline CDR1 SQVTM, CDR2 ANQGSEA. There are 17 residues in the CDR3. CDR3 amino acids: CSVAHARGQRRNTEAFF. CDR3 in DNA: TGCAGCGTGGCCCACGCCAGGGGGCAGCGTCGGAACACTGAAGCTTTCTTT.